Following are 16 T cell receptor beta chains from one sample sequenced in a study of a mutant IDH1 vaccine in newly diagnosed glioma (dated by TCRdb to the early 2020s). The receptor library was made with the immunoSEQ multiplex PCR assay. In its TCRdb copy, this immuneACCESS table keeps in-frame sequences only and misses some clones. Where compared with another copy, unresolved V genes explain less than half of these, and the others have no known cause. This sample is represented by some 59,000 clones; roughly 80% of them were singletons. The ten largest clones capture around 18% of the sample. This specimen's time point label, per the study, means: baseline, week 1 (first vaccination visit). The treatment or condition label, as the study defines it: pre-vaccination baseline after standard-of-care therapy. The sample was PBMCs, taken from a glioma patient treated with radiotherapy, temozolomide or both. The receptors derive from a man younger than 30 with glioma.

The rearrangement links TRBV9 to TRBJ1-1; 12 positions agree with TRBD1. Per germline, CDR1 SGDLS and CDR2 YYNGEE. The trim removed 4 bases at V and 0 bases at J, leaving 13 bases unmatched. The CDR3 extends over 19 amino acids. The CDR3 DNA follows: TGTGCCAGCAGCTCCCAGAGACGGGACAGGGGGCCCCTGAACACTGAAGCTTTCTTT. Encoded protein: CASSSQRRDRGPLNTEAFF.

The chain links TRBV18 to TRBJ2-7; D remains unclear. The CDR3 is made up of 14 amino acids. The germline gives CDR1 KGHSH, CDR2 LQKENI. Trimming shortened V by 0 bases and J by 6 bases, and 12 bases separated the two germline ends. CDR3 DNA sequence: TGTGCCAGCTCACCACCGAGTCGGGTCTTCGAGCAGTACTTC. Translation gives CASSPPSRVFEQYF.

The table lists this clone with a count of one. The rearrangement uses TRBV4-1 and TRBJ1-1; D is undetermined. Germline values: CDR1 MGHRA, CDR2 YSYEKL. V lost 1 base and J lost 2, with 8 bases in between. CDR3 length: 14 amino acids. The CDR3 here is CASSQVPGNTEAFF. The CDR3 DNA sequence: TGCGCCAGCAGCCAAGTTCCCGGTAACACTGAAGCTTTCTTT.

The chain joins TRBV6-5 to TRBJ2-3, with no clear D. Trimming took off 3 bases at V and 6 bases at J, with 13 bases between the two ends. CDR1 and CDR2 (germline): MNHEY, SVGAGI. This CDR3 comprises 14 residues. The CDR3 coding sequence is TGTGCCAGCAGTTATCGGGCCGTGGGGGATACGCAGTATTTT. Its protein product is CASSYRAVGDTQYF.

The chain is built from TRBV5-1 and TRBJ1-2; 8 nucleotides match TRBD1. The germline V gene has CDR1 SGHRS and CDR2 YFSETQ. The CDR3 sequence is 14 residues long. The junction had 6 bases not matched to a gene; V was cut back by 1 base and J by 7 bases. As DNA, the CDR3 is TGCGCCAGCAGCTTGACAGGGGGTACGGGTGGCTACACCTTC. It yields the protein CASSLTGGTGGYTF.

The gene calls are TRBV7-8 and TRBJ1-5, with a tentative D call TRBD1 (5 bases). The ends were cut back, 4 bases at V and 2 bases at J, with 15 bases in the middle. The germline V gene has CDR1 SGHVS and CDR2 FQNEAQ. The CDR3 has 16 amino acids. The CDR3 bases are TGTGCCAGCAGCTCCATGGGGACCCTAGGCAATCAGCCCCAGCATTTT. It translates to CASSSMGTLGNQPQHF.

This clone appeared once. This sequence joins TRBV29-1 and TRBJ2-7; 10 nucleotides match TRBD2. J lost 3 bases, V lost 0 bases, and 8 bases had no gene match. The CDR3 totals 16 residues. The V gene's germline CDR1 is SQVTM and CDR2 ANQGSEA. The CDR3, as DNA: TGCAGCGTTGAAGATCTGGGTAGCGGGAGGTACTACGAGCAGTACTTC. Translated: CSVEDLGSGRYYEQYF.

The rearrangement uses TRBV10-3 and TRBJ2-3, with 10 bases lining up with TRBD2. V dropped 0 bases and J dropped 6; count of bases not matched to a gene: 12. The CDR3 is 18 amino acids. CDR1 is ENHRY and CDR2 is SYGVKD in the germline V gene. CDR3 coding DNA: TGTGCCATCAGTGAGTCAGCTAGCGGGAGCGGGGTTTTGGATACGCAGTATTTT. It is translated as CAISESASGSGVLDTQYF.

Here the CDR3 reads CASNGQEGAVDTQYF. CDR3 DNA sequence: TGTGCCAGCAATGGACAGGAGGGGGCGGTGGATACGCAGTATTTT. The chain couples TRBV2 to TRBJ2-3; D might be TRBD1 (7 bases). The CDR3 spans 15 residues. V was trimmed by 7 bases and J by 6 bases, leaving 20 bases between them. Germline CDR1 is SNHLY and CDR2 is FYNNEI.

The gene calls are TRBV7-9 and TRBJ1-4; TRBD1 is a possible D gene (5 bases). Germline CDR1 and CDR2: SEHNR and FQNEAQ (reference sequence). V lost 6 bases and J 1 base, leaving 6 bases between the germline ends. The CDR3 covers 13 residues. CDR3: CASRRGTNEKLFF. The CDR3 bases are TGTGCCAGCAGAAGGGGAACTAATGAAAAACTGTTTTTT.

The rearrangement joins TRBV15 to TRBJ2-7; 13 bases line up with TRBD2. There are 15 residues in the CDR3. J gave up 3 bases and V 3 bases, and 2 bases lay outside the gene matches. The germline V gene has CDR1 LNHNV and CDR2 YYDKDF (reference sequence). CDR3: CATSRGLAGRYEQYF. CDR3 in DNA: TGTGCCACCAGCAGGGGACTAGCGGGGCGCTACGAGCAGTACTTC.

The sample holds one count of this clone. The chain combines TRBV7-2 with TRBJ2-1, with TRBD1 identical over 10 bases. Germline assignment: CDR1 SGHTA and CDR2 FQGNSA. The CDR3 contains 17 residues. The V segment lost 5 bases and the J segment 4 bases; nucleotides outside the gene matches: 11. The CDR3 DNA follows: TGTGCCAGCAGCCGCATCCCGACAGGGGGCGGGTACAATGAGCAGTTCTTC. Protein: CASSRIPTGGGYNEQFF.

The V gene is TRBV14, the J gene TRBJ2-7; 8 bases are a match to TRBD1. This CDR3 is built from 15 residues. V dropped 3 bases and J dropped 2; count of bases not matched to a gene: 6. Germline V lookup: CDR1 SGHDN, CDR2 FVKESK. The CDR3 spells CASSHQTGGTYEQYF. In DNA form, the CDR3 reads TGTGCCAGCAGCCACCAAACAGGGGGAACCTACGAGCAGTACTTC.

V and J are TRBV6-5 and TRBJ2-6, with D uncertain. The ends were cut back, 6 bases at V and 0 bases at J, with 9 bases in the middle. CDR1 and CDR2 from the germline V gene are MNHEY and SVGAGI. The CDR3 totals 15 residues. The CDR3 DNA follows: TGTGCCAGCAGCCTTCATGGCTCTGGGGCCAACGTCCTGACTTTC. Its translation is CASSLHGSGANVLTF.

The CDR3 DNA is TGTGCCTGGATTGATCGCGGGAGGCCTTTTATGAACGAGCAGTACTTC. Translating gives CAWIDRGRPFMNEQYF. This chain joins TRBV30 and TRBJ2-7; TRBD2 agrees at 8 bases. This CDR3 spans 16 amino acids. After removal of 4 bases from V and 5 bases from J, the junction contained 16 bases not matched to a gene. Germline V gene data show CDR1 as GTSNPN and CDR2 as SVGIG (reference sequence).

This clone was detected only once. Compared with germline, one end of the junction differs, possibly owing to a read error. This chain connects TRBV19 to TRBJ2-7; D is perhaps TRBD2 (7 bases). The length of the CDR3 is 14 residues. Germline V lookup: CDR1 LNHDA, CDR2 SQIVND (reference sequence). The CDR3 loop reads CASSIGGAVREQYF. The CDR3, as DNA: TGTGCCAGTAGCATAGGGGGGGCCGTTCGGGAGCAGTACTTC.